This TCR beta chain was recovered during a study of shared clonotypes between healthy human individuals. The authors divided CD4+ cells into CD45RA+ naive and CD45RA-negative memory subsets. Running of the assay took place at deep level. Assay used: immunoSEQ multiplex PCR; TCRdb lists only in-frame clones, some missing. The sample lists about 2 million clones, 95% seen once, with more than 0.1% in the top ten. Sequenced sample: naive CD4+ T cells sorted from blood. Noted subset: CD45RA+ positively selected. The receptor comes from a man aged 18 to 29 in good health.

The DNA for the CDR3 is TGTGCCAGCAGCGTAGGAGACAGCGGAACTTTTGGCTACACCTTC. Amino acids: CASSVGDSGTFGYTF. The chain is built from TRBV9 and TRBJ1-2, with D tentatively TRBD1 (5 bases). The ends were cut back, 0 bases at V and 7 bases at J, with 16 bases in the middle. The CDR3 is 15 amino acids. Per germline, CDR1 SGDLS and CDR2 YYNGEE.